These T cell receptor beta chains were read from a single sample in a study of post-analysis software for immune sequencing data. Via MiXCR, TCRdb re-called the PCR reads, giving one row per CDR3 protein. In the table there are roughly 730,000 distinct CDR3 sequences, 25% to 30% of which are singletons. The specimen sequenced was blood. The origin of the receptors is a girl aged 5 to 17 with multiple sclerosis. Each CDR3 is given with its conserved first and last residue. Each record gives: J gene, V gene, D gene, clone size, CDR3 DNA, CDR3 protein. A D gene is named only where the DNA matches it firmly. Where a row states a size, it is once, few, many or the class of an expanded clone; other rows omit it.

TRBJ2-1 TRBV27 TRBD2 - TGTGCCAGCAGTTACCGGGACTACTTTTCTAGCGAGCAGTTCTTC CASSYRDYFSSEQFF
TRBJ2-5 TRBV27 TRBD2 many TGTGCCAGCAGTCAGGGCGGGGGGGTCCAAGAGACCCAGTACTTC CASSQGGGVQETQYF
TRBJ2-3 TRBV4-3 TRBD1 - TGCGCCAGCAGCCAAGAGTGGCTGACAGGGGATACGCAGTATTTT CASSQEWLTGDTQYF
TRBJ2-1 TRBV12-3/TRBV12-4 - few TGTGCCAGCAGCTATGACCGCTACAATGAGCAGTTCTTC CASSYDRYNEQFF
TRBJ2-7 TRBV7-2 - - TGTGCCAGCAGCCTCCCCTACACAGGGCTCGAGCAGTACTTC CASSLPYTGLEQYF
TRBJ2-1 TRBV7-7 - few TGTGCCAGCAGCCCGCAAACCGGGACCCCGCAGTTCTTC CASSPQTGTPQFF
TRBJ2-5 TRBV10-2 TRBD1 - TGCGCCAGCAGGGCAGGGGGAGAGCAGTACTTC CASRAGGEQYF
TRBJ1-4 TRBV27 - - TGTGCCAGCAGTTTATCGGCAGGGGCGGGTGAAAAACTGTTTTTT CASSLSAGAGEKLFF
TRBJ2-5 TRBV29-1 - many TGCAGCGTTGAAGCTAGCAAAGAGACCCAGTACTTC CSVEASKETQYF
TRBJ2-5 TRBV7-9 TRBD2 once TGTACCAGCAGCTTCGGGGGAGGGGATGAGACCCAGTACTTC CTSSFGGGDETQYF
TRBJ2-7 TRBV5-1 TRBD2 - TGCGCCAGCAGCTTGGCCCTAACTAGCGGGTCTTACGAGCAGTACTTC CASSLALTSGSYEQYF
TRBJ1-4 TRBV9 TRBD1 - TGTGCCAGCAGCGCCGGGACAGCGACGGGTAATGAAAAACTGTTTTTT CASSAGTATGNEKLFF
TRBJ2-1 TRBV10-3 TRBD2 - TGTGCCATCACCGGGGTAGCGGGGAACGATGAGCAGTTCTTC CAITGVAGNDEQFF
TRBJ2-1 TRBV19 - - TGTGCCAGTAGTATAGACCGATCCAATGAGCAGTTCTTC CASSIDRSNEQFF
TRBJ2-7 TRBV7-9 TRBD1 few TGTGCCAGCAGCCCACAGGGGGTGGCCGAGCAGTACTTC CASSPQGVAEQYF
TRBJ2-6 TRBV5-5 - few TGTGCCAGCAGCCCTAGCACAGGAAACTCTGGGGCCAACGTCCTGACTTTC CASSPSTGNSGANVLTF
TRBJ2-5 TRBV21-1 - few TGTGCCAGCAGCAAAGTCGGTTTCAGAACGAAAGAGACCCAGTACTTC CASSKVGFRTKETQYF
TRBJ2-5 TRBV3-1 - few TGTGCCAGCAGCCAATCCCCTAAAGCGGAGACCCAGTACTTC CASSQSPKAETQYF
TRBJ2-7 TRBV20-1 - few TGCAGTGCTACCGACAGTGGGGCCTACGAGCAGTACTTC CSATDSGAYEQYF
TRBJ1-1 TRBV29-1 - - TGCAGCGTGGGCTCCAGGGCCGCGAACACTGAAGCTTTCTTT CSVGSRAANTEAFF
TRBJ2-1 TRBV7-9 - - TGTGCCAGCAGCCATCAAGGGACATGGTCCTACAATGAGCAGTTCTTC CASSHQGTWSYNEQFF
TRBJ1-2 TRBV15 TRBD1 - TGTGCCACCAGCTCAGACAGGGGGGAGGCTAACTATGGCTACACCTTC CATSSDRGEANYGYTF
TRBJ2-3 TRBV20-1 - - TGCAGTGCTAAGAAAGAGAGGGATACGCAGTATTTT CSAKKERDTQYF
TRBJ2-3 TRBV7-2 - - TGTGCCAGCAGCTTAGTATTCTCCTCAGCAATGGGAGATACGCAGTATTTT CASSLVFSSAMGDTQYF
TRBJ1-1 TRBV4-3 - - TGCGCCAGCAGCCAAGATCGTAGGCGGCTGAACACTGAAGCTTTCTTT CASSQDRRRLNTEAFF
TRBJ2-1 TRBV3-1 TRBD2 few TGTGCCAGCAGCCCGACTAGCGGGAGGGCGGACGATGAGCAGTTCTTC CASSPTSGRADDEQFF
TRBJ1-6 TRBV20-1 TRBD1 few TGCAGTGCTAGCGATCCCCAGGGGGTAGGGAATTCACCCCTCCACTTT CSASDPQGVGNSPLHF
TRBJ2-5 TRBV7-9 - - TGTGCCAGCAGCTGGGCGGAGCAGGAGACCCAGTACTTC CASSWAEQETQYF
TRBJ1-5 TRBV4-1 TRBD1 - TGCGCCAGCAGCGCAGGGGGCTACGCGGGTCAGCCCCAGCATTTT CASSAGGYAGQPQHF
TRBJ2-5 TRBV29-1 TRBD2 many TGCAGCGTTGAGCCTAGCGGGGGTGAGACCCAGTACTTC CSVEPSGGETQYF
TRBJ1-4 TRBV29-1 - few TGCAGCGGATACAGCTCGGTTGGTGAAAAACTGTTTTTT CSGYSSVGEKLFF
TRBJ2-7 TRBV12-3/TRBV12-4 - few TGTGCCAGCAGTTTATTCTCCGAGCAGTACTTC CASSLFSEQYF
TRBJ1-1 TRBV7-2 - - TGTGCCAGCAGCACAACCCCAAGAAACACTGAAGCTTTCTTT CASSTTPRNTEAFF
TRBJ1-5 TRBV3-1 - - TGTGCCAGCAGCCAAACGACACAAGGACAGCATTTT CASSQTTQGQHF
TRBJ2-7 TRBV5-1 TRBD2 - TGCGCCAGCAGCGTCCTAGCGGGAGACGAGCAGTACTTC CASSVLAGDEQYF
TRBJ2-7 TRBV4-1 - - TGCGCCAGCAGCCAGGCAACGGACCCCTACTACGAGCAGTACTTC CASSQATDPYYEQYF
TRBJ1-1 TRBV5-6 TRBD1 - TGTGCCAGCAGCATGGGACAGGGTGAAGCTTTCTTT CASSMGQGEAFF
TRBJ2-3 TRBV20-1 - few TGCAGTGCTTACTCTAGCGACAACTTACGCGGAGATACGCAGTATTTT CSAYSSDNLRGDTQYF
TRBJ2-3 TRBV11-2 TRBD2 - TGTGCCAGCAGCCGCGAATTGGGACTAGCGGGTAGGCAGTATTTT CASSRELGLAGRQYF
TRBJ2-3 TRBV6-5 - - TGTGCCAGCACCCGAGTGGGGGGAGGTGCGCAGTATTTT CASTRVGGGAQYF
TRBJ1-6 TRBV12-3/TRBV12-4 TRBD1 few TGTGCCAGCAGGCCGACAGGGGATAATTCACCCCTCCACTTT CASRPTGDNSPLHF
TRBJ1-2 TRBV29-1 TRBD1 - TGCAGCGTCCGGACAGGGGAGTATAACTATGGCTACACCTTC CSVRTGEYNYGYTF
TRBJ2-7 TRBV6-2/TRBV6-3 - few TGTGCCAGCAGTTACCGAGTCTCGGGGGAGCAGTACTTC CASSYRVSGEQYF
TRBJ1-2 TRBV28 - few TGTGCCAGCCGAGACCGTGGGGGCTATGGCTACACCTTC CASRDRGGYGYTF
TRBJ2-3 TRBV28 - few TGTGCCAGCAGCGTCAGGGGTTGGACAGATACGCAGTATTTT CASSVRGWTDTQYF
TRBJ2-3 TRBV5-1 - - TGCGCCAGCAGCTTGGGTGGTCGAGTGCCGAGCACAGATACGCAGTATTTT CASSLGGRVPSTDTQYF
TRBJ2-1 TRBV29-1 TRBD2 many TGCAGCGTTCCCGGGACTAGCGGGAGGGCCTACAATGAGCAGTTCTTC CSVPGTSGRAYNEQFF
TRBJ2-7 TRBV29-1 - - TGCAGCGTCGACGGGTTGCCGGGGTCATATGAGACCCGGTACTTC CSVDGLPGSYETRYF
TRBJ1-2 TRBV5-1 - - TGCGCCAGCAGCTGGGACGGGAACTATGGCTACACCTTC CASSWDGNYGYTF